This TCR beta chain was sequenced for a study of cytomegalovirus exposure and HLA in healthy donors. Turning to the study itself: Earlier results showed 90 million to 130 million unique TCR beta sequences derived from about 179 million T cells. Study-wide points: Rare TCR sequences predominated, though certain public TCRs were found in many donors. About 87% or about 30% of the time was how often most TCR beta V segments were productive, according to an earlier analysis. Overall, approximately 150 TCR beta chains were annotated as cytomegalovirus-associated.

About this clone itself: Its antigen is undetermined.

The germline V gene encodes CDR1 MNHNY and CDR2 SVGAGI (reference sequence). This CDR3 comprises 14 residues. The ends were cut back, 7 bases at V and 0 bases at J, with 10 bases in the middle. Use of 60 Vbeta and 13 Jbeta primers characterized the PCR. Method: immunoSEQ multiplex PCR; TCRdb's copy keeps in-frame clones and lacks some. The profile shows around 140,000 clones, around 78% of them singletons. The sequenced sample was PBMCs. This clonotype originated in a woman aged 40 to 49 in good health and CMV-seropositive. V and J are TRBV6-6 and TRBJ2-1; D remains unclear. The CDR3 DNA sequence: TGTGCCAGCATCCTACGCGGCTCCTACAATGAGCAGTTCTTC. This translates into CASILRGSYNEQFF.